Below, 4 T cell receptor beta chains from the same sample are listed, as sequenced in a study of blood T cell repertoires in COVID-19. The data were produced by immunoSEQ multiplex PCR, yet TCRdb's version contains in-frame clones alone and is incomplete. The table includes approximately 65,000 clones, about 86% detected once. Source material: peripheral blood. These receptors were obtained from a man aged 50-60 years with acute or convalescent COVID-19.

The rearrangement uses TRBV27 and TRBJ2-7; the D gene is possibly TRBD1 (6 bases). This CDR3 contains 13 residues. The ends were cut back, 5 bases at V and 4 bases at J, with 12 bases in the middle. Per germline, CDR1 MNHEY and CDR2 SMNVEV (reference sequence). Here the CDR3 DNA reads TGTGCCAGCAGTACCGACAGGACTTACGAGCAGTACTTC. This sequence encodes CASSTDRTYEQYF.

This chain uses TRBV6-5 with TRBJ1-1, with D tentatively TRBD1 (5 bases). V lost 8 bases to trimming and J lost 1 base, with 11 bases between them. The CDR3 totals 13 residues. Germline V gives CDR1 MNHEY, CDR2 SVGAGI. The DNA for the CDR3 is TGTGCCAGCGCACAGGACGCGAACACTGAAGCTTTCTTT. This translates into CASAQDANTEAFF.

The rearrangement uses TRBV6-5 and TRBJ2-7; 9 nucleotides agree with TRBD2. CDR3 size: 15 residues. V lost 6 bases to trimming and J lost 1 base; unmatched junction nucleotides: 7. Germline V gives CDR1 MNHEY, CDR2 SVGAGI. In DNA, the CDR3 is TGTGCCAGCAGCTACCTAGCGGGAAGTTCCTACGAGCAGTACTTC. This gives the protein CASSYLAGSSYEQYF.

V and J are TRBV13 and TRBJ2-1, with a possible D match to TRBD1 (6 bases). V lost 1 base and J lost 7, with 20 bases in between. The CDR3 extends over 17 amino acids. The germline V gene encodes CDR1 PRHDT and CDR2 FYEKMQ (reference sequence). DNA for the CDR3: TGTGCCAGCAGCTTAGTTTTCAGGCAGGGGTTAGAAAATGAGCAGTTCTTC. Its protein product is CASSLVFRQGLENEQFF.